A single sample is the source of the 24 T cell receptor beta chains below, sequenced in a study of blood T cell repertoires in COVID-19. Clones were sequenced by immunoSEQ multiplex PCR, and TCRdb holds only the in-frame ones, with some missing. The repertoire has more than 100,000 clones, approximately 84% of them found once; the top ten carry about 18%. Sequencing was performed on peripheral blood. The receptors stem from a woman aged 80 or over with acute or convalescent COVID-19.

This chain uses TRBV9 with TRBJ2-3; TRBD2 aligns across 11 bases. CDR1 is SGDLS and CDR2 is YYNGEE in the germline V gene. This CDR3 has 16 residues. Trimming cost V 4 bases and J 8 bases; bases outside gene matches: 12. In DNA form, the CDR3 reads TGTGCCAGCAGCCCCCCGATAGCGGGGGGGTCCGGTACGCAGTATTTT. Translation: CASSPPIAGGSGTQYF.

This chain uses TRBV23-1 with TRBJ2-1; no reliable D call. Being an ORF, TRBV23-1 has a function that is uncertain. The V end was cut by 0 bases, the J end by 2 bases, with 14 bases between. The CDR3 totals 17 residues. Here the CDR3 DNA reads TGCGCCAGCAGTCAATCCCCCCCTAGTCTTCCCTACAATGAGCAGTTCTTC. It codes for CASSQSPPSLPYNEQFF.

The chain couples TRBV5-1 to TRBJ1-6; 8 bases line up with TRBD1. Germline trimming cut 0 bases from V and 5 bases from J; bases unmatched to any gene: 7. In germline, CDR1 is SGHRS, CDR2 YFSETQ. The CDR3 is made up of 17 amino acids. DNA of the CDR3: TGCGCCAGCAGCTTGGTCCCGGACAGGGTGAATAATTCACCCCTCCACTTT. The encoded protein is CASSLVPDRVNNSPLHF.

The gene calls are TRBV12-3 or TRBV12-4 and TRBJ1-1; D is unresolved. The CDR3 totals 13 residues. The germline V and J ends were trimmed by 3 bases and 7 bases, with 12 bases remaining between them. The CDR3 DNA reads TGTGCCAGCAGTTTCGGGGAGGCGAGTGAAGCTTTCTTT. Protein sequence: CASSFGEASEAFF.

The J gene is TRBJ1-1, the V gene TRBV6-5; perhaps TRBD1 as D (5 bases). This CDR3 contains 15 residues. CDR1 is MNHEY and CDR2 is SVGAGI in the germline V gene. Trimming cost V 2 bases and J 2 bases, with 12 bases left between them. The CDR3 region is CASSYLDDRNTEAFF. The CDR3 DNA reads TGTGCCAGCAGTTACCTCGATGACAGAAACACTGAAGCTTTCTTT.

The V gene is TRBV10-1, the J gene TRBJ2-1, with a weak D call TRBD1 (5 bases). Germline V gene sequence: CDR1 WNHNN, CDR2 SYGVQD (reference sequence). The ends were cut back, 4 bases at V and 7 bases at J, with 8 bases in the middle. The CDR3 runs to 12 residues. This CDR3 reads CASSGTRNEQFF. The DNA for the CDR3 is TGCGCCAGCAGTGGGACACGGAATGAGCAGTTCTTC.

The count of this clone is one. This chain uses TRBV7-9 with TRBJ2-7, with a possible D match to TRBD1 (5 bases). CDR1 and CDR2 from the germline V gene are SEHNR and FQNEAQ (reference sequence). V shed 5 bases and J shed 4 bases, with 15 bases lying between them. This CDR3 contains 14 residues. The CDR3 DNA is TGTGCCAGCAGCCCTCTATCAGCAGGGTACGAGCAGTACTTC. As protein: CASSPLSAGYEQYF.

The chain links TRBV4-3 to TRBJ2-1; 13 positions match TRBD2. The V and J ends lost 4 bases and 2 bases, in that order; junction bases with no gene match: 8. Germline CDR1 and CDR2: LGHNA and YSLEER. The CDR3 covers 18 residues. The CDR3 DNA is TGCGCCAGCAGCCCGGGGACTAGCGGGGAAAATACCTACAATGAGCAGTTCTTC. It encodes CASSPGTSGENTYNEQFF.

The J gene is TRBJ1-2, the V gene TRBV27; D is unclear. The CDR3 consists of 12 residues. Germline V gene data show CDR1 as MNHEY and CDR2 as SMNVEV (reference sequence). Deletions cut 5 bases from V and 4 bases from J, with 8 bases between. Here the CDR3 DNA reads TGTGCCAGCAGTCCCGAGGGCTATGGCTACACCTTC. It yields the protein CASSPEGYGYTF.

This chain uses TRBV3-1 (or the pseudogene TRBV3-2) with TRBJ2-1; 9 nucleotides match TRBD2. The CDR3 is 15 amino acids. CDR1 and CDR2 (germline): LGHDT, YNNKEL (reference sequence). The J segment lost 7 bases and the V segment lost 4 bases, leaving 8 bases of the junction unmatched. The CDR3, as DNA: TGTGCCAGCAGCCCCGGGACTAGCATGGATAATGAGCAGTTCTTC. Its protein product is CASSPGTSMDNEQFF.

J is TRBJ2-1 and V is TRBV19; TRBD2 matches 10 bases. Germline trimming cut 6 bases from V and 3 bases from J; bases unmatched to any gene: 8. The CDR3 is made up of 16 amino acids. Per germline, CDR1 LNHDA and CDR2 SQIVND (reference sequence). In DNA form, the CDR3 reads TGTGCCAGTAGCGAGGGGAGCGGGGGGGACTACAATGAGCAGTTCTTC. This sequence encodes CASSEGSGGDYNEQFF.

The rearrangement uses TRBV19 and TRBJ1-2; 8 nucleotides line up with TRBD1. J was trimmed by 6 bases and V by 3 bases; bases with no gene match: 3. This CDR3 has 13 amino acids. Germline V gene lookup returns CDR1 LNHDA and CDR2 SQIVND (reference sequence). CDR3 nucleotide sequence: TGTGCCAGTAGTATCCAGGGGGCCCATGGCTACACCTTC. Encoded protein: CASSIQGAHGYTF. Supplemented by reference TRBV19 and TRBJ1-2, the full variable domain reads DGGITQSPKYLFRKEGQNVTLSCEQNLNHDAMYWYRQDPGQGLRLIYYSQIVNDFQKGDIAEGYSVSREKKESFPLTVTSAQKNPTAFYLCASSIQGAHGYTFGSGTRLTVV.

This CDR3 reads CASSIGQNTGELFF. The CDR3 region has the DNA TGTGCCAGTAGTATCGGACAGAACACCGGGGAGCTGTTTTTT. The chain is built from TRBV19 and TRBJ2-2; possibly TRBD1 for D (5 bases). CDR1 and CDR2 from the germline V gene are LNHDA and SQIVND (reference sequence). The CDR3 loop spans 14 amino acids. V was cut by 3 bases and J by 1 base, with 6 bases left in between.

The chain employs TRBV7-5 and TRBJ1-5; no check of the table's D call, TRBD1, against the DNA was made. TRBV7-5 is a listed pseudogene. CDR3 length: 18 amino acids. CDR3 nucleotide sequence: TGTGTCAGAAGCTTCCCTCCAAGACAGAACAATAGCAATCAGCCCCAGCATTTT. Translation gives CVRSFPPRQNNSNQPQHF.

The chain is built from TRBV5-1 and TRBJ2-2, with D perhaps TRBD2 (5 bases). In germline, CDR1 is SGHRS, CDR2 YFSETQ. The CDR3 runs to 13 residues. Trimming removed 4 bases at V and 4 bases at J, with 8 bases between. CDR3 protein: CASSREFTGELFF. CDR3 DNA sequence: TGCGCCAGCAGCCGGGAATTCACCGGGGAGCTGTTTTTT.

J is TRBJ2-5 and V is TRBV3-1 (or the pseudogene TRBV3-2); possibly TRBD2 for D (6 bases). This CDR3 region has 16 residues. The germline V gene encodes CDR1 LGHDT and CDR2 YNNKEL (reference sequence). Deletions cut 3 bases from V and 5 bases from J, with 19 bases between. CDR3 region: CASSQPWEDGGETQYF. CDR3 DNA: TGTGCCAGCAGCCAGCCTTGGGAGGACGGGGGTGAGACCCAGTACTTC.

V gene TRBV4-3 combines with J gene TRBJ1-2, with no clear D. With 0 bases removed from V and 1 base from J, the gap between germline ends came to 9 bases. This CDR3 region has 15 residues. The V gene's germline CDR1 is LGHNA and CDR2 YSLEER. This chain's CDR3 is CASSQDLEINYGYTF. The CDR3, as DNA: TGCGCCAGCAGCCAAGACCTAGAGATTAACTATGGCTACACCTTC.

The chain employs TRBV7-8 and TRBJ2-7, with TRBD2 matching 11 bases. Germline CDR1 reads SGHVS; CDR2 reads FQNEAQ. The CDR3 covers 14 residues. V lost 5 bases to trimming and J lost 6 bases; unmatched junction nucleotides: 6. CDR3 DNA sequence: TGTGCCAGCAGCCAAACTAGCGGGGGAGGCGAGCAGTACTTC. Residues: CASSQTSGGGEQYF.

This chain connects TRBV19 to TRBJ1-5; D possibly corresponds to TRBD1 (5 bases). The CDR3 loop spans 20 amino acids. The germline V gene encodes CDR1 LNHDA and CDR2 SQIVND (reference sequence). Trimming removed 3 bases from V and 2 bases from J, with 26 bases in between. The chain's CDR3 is CASSIPRGEGSRRRNQPQHF. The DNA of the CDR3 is TGTGCCAGTAGTATCCCCCGGGGGGAGGGATCCCGAAGACGCAATCAGCCCCAGCATTTT.

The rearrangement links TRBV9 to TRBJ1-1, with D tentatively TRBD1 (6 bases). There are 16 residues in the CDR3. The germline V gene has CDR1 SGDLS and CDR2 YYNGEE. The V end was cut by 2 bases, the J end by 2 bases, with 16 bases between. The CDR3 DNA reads TGTGCCAGCAGCGTTTCGTTACAGGGCGTTAACACTGAAGCTTTCTTT. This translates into CASSVSLQGVNTEAFF.

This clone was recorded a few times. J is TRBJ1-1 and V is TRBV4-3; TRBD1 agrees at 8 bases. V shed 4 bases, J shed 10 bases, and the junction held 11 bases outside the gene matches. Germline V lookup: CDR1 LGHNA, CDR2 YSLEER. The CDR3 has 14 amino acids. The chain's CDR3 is CASSLLTTGAGAFF. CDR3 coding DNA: TGCGCCAGCAGCCTCCTAACGACAGGGGCGGGAGCTTTCTTT.

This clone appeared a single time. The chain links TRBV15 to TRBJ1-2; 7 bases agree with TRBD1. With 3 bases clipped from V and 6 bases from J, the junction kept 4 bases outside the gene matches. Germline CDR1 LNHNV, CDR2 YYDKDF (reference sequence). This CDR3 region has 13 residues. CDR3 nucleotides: TGTGCCACCAGCAGGGGGACAGTAAATGGCTACACCTTC. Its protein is CATSRGTVNGYTF.

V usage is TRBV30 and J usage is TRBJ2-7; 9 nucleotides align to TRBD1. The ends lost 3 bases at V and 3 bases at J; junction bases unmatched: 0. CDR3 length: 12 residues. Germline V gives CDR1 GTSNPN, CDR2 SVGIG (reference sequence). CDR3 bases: TGTGCCTGGAGGGACAGGGGCTACGAGCAGTACTTC. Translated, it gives CAWRDRGYEQYF. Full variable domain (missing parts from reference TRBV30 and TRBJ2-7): SQTIHQWPATLVQPVGSPLSLECTVEGTSNPNLYWYRQAAGRGLQLLFYSVGIGQISSEVPQNLSASRPQDRQFILSSKKLLLSDSGFYLCAWRDRGYEQYFGPGTRLTVT.

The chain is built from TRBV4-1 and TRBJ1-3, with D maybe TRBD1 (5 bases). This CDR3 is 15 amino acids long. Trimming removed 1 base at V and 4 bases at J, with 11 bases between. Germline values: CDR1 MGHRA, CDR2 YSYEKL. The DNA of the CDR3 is TGCGCCAGCAGCCAAGTGGGGGGGGAAGGAAACACCATATATTTT. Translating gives CASSQVGGEGNTIYF.